Below, 4 T cell receptor beta chains from the same sample are listed, as sequenced in a study of blood T cell repertoires in COVID-19. Here immunoSEQ multiplex PCR was the method, and the copy in TCRdb shows in-frame clones only, minus some. The table records about 260,000 clones, roughly four fifths of them present only once. Source material: peripheral blood. The receptor set was obtained from a woman older than 75 with acute or convalescent COVID-19.

V usage is TRBV19 and J usage is TRBJ2-5; tentative D call: TRBD1 (6 bases). Germline-derived CDR1 and CDR2 are LNHDA and SQIVND (reference sequence). V gave up 0 bases and J gave up 3 bases, with 11 bases separating them. The CDR3 has 15 residues. CDR3 sequence: CASSIDGRTEETQYF. CDR3 in DNA: TGTGCCAGTAGTATAGATGGTAGGACAGAAGAGACCCAGTACTTC.

V usage is TRBV6-1 and J usage is TRBJ2-3, with 10 positions matching TRBD2. V lost 4 bases and J lost 2; bases outside the gene matches: 6. The CDR3 is 16 amino acids. The V gene's germline CDR1 is MNHNS and CDR2 SASEGT. Here the CDR3 reads CASSVTSGKSTDTQYF. The DNA for the CDR3 is TGTGCCAGCAGTGTTACTAGCGGGAAATCCACAGATACGCAGTATTTT.

As to this clone: The same CDR3 arises from other DNA sequences in this sample as well. This chain joins TRBV3-1 (or the pseudogene TRBV3-2) and TRBJ2-1; 7 bases map to TRBD2. V shed 3 bases and J 2 bases; nucleotides not matched to a gene: 7. The CDR3 runs 16 residues. Germline loops: CDR1 LGHDT, CDR2 YNNKEL (reference sequence). CDR3 nucleotides: TGTGCCAGCAGCCAGGCCCTAGCGGTTGCCTACAATGAGCAGTTCTTC. Its translation is CASSQALAVAYNEQFF.

In this sample, this clone turned up a few times. The V gene is TRBV28, the J gene TRBJ2-7; D remains unclear. The V gene lost 8 bases and the J gene lost 2 bases, with 4 bases spanning the gap. CDR3 length: 10 amino acids. Germline loops: CDR1 MDHEN, CDR2 SYDVKM. The CDR3: CASGTYEQYF. DNA of the CDR3: TGTGCCAGCGGCACCTACGAGCAGTACTTC.